This T cell receptor (beta chain) stems from a study of cytomegalovirus exposure and HLA in healthy donors. Study-wide points: There were 150 to 200 TCR beta chains listed as cytomegalovirus-associated. Many donors shared some public TCRs, even though most TCR sequences were rare. High specificity and sensitivity for cytomegalovirus status were reported for the classifier.

Data came from immunoSEQ multiplex PCR; TCRdb stores just in-frame clones and leaves some out. The table shows some 170,000 clones, with approximately 86% occurring only once. A note on this clone: Its antigen remains unknown.

The V segment lost 5 bases and the J segment 8 bases; nucleotides outside the gene matches: 12. Germline lookup yields CDR1 MNHNS and CDR2 SASEGT. The CDR3 is 15 residues long. Separate from the roughly 700-subject first cohort, the roughly 110-subject validation cohort was the one that the donors belonged to. The V and J genes are TRBV6-1 and TRBJ1-5; 7 bases fit TRBD1. Sequenced: PBMCs. The source is a young man in good health and CMV-seropositive. The CDR3 region is CASSTRDSREEPQHF. The CDR3 DNA follows: TGTGCCAGCAGTACTCGGGACAGCCGAGAGGAGCCCCAGCATTTT.